Listed here are 4 T cell receptor beta chains from one sample, sequenced in a study of blood T cells in healthy people across ages (dated by TCRdb to about 2015). The library was made by 5' RACE. The instrument was an Illumina HiSeq 2500. A second PCR of about 6 to 12 cycles was performed with a sample-barcoded 5' primer and a J-beta primer mix. TCRdb reanalyzed the raw reads on its own, using fastp at Q25 for trimming and MiXCR for clone calling, and kept in-frame beta chains. Rows merge per CDR3 protein into single entries with the most common DNA and genes. The sample yields 1.5 million to 1.9 million distinct CDR3 sequences; roughly 43% were counted once. The ten largest clones capture about 3.8% of the sample. What was sequenced was blood. These receptors originate from a woman aged 18 to 35 in good health.

In regard to this clonotype: Germline is not matched at one junction end, which may reflect a read error. The rearrangement uses TRBV20-1 and TRBJ1-6, with 8 bases aligning to TRBD1. Germline V lookup: CDR1 DFQATT, CDR2 SNEGSKA (reference sequence). The CDR3 sequence is 14 residues long. CDR3 region: CSARDRSHNSPPHF. CDR3 sequence (DNA): TGCAGTGCTCGGGACAGGAGTCATAATTCACCCCCCCACTTT.

This chain links TRBV13 with TRBJ1-3; TRBD1 matches at 12 bases. The germline V gene encodes CDR1 PRHDT and CDR2 FYEKMQ (reference sequence). This CDR3 is 17 amino acids long. The V segment lost 5 bases and the J segment 1 base; nucleotides outside the gene matches: 6. The CDR3 DNA follows: TGTGCCAGCAGCCTTGGGGACAGGGGGCTATCTGGAAACACCATATATTTT. This translates into CASSLGDRGLSGNTIYF.

The genes are TRBV6-6 and TRBJ2-1; D is perhaps TRBD1 (5 bases). V was cut by 0 bases and J by 8 bases, with 20 bases left in between. The CDR3 loop spans 17 amino acids. Germline assignment: CDR1 MNHNY and CDR2 SVGAGI (reference sequence). The CDR3 DNA reads TGTGCCAGCAGTTACTCGGACCAGACAGTGGCCCCCTATGAGCAGTTCTTC. It codes for CASSYSDQTVAPYEQFF.

The rearrangement joins TRBV10-3 to TRBJ2-5; 7 bases line up with TRBD1. The DNA end lines up better with TRBJ2-7; the J call may be wrong. The CDR3 runs to 15 residues. The germline V gene has CDR1 ENHRY and CDR2 SYGVKD. The CDR3: CAISERQGDVHEQYF. The CDR3 DNA sequence: TGTGCCATCAGTGAGCGACAGGGAGATGTCCACGAGCAGTACTTC.